Each of the 5 T cell receptor beta chains below was sequenced from the same sample in a study of blood T cell repertoires in COVID-19. The protocol was immunoSEQ multiplex PCR, while the TCRdb copy is restricted to in-frame clones and leaves out a portion. Of about 86,000 clones listed, over 80% are singletons. Sequenced: peripheral blood. These TCRs come from an elderly woman with active or convalescent COVID-19.

This clone was seen just once. The V gene is TRBV6-2 or TRBV6-3, the J gene TRBJ2-2; no definite D call. V lost 5 bases and J 8 bases, leaving 6 bases between the germline ends. Per germline, CDR1 MNHEY and CDR2 SVGEGT. The CDR3 length is 11 residues. For the CDR3, the DNA is TGTGCCAGCAGTCTCACAGGGGAGCTGTTTTTT. As protein: CASSLTGELFF.

The chain has TRBV2 and TRBJ1-1; TRBD1 is a possible D gene (5 bases). CDR1 and CDR2 from the germline V gene are SNHLY and FYNNEI. The length of the CDR3 is 12 residues. Trimming took 6 bases from V and 2 from J, leaving 7 bases between them. The CDR3 DNA is TGTGCCAGCAGGGGGGGAAACACTGAAGCTTTCTTT. Translating gives CASRGGNTEAFF.

The chain employs TRBV6-2 or TRBV6-3 and TRBJ1-1; the D is unclear. The V end lost 4 bases, the J end lost 6 bases, and 9 bases lay between the germline ends. Looked up from germline, CDR1 is MNHEY and CDR2 is SVGEGT. The CDR3 runs 12 residues. The CDR3, as DNA: TGTGCCAGCAGTTCGGAGACTTCTGAAGCTTTCTTT. This gives the protein CASSSETSEAFF.

The V gene is TRBV11-2, the J gene TRBJ2-1, with a weak D call TRBD1 (5 bases). Germline CDR1 SGHAT, CDR2 FQNNGV. V lost 2 bases, J lost 2 bases, and 13 bases lay in between. This CDR3 region has 16 residues. CDR3: CASSLLRTTTYNEQFF. CDR3 coding DNA: TGTGCCAGCAGCTTACTCCGGACAACTACCTACAATGAGCAGTTCTTC.

The chain joins TRBV2 to TRBJ2-7; the D is unclear. V shed 0 bases and J shed 7 bases, with 7 bases lying between them. In germline, CDR1 is SNHLY, CDR2 FYNNEI. The CDR3 contains 12 residues. As DNA, the CDR3 is TGTGCCAGCAGTGAAGCTTTAGAGGAGCAGTACTTC. Translation: CASSEALEEQYF.